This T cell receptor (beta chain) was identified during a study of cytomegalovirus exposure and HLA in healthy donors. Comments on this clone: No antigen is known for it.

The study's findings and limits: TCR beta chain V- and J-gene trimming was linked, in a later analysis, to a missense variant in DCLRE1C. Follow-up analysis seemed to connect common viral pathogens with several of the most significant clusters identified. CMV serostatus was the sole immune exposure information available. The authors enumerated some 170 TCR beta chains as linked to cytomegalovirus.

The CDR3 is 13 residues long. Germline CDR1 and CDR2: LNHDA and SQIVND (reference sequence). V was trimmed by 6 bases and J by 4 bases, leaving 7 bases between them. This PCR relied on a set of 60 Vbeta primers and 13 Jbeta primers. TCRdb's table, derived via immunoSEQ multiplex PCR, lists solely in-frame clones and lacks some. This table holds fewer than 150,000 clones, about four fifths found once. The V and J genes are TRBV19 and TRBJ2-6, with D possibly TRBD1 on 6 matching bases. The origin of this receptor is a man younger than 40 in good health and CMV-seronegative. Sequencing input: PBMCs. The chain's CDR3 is CASSQGGANVLTF. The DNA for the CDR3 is TGTGCCAGTAGCCAGGGGGGGGCCAACGTCCTGACTTTC.